The clone carrying this T cell receptor beta chain was observed at least ten times. What it recognizes is unknown. Trimming pared 8 bases from V and 7 bases from J, leaving 20 bases between. The CDR3 runs to 15 residues. Germline V gene sequence: CDR1 LNHDA, CDR2 SQIVND (reference sequence). This entry comes from a study of breast tumors, draining lymph nodes, adjacent tissues. Study-wide results and caveats: That most tumor T cells come from lymph nodes remained unproven. Luminal-like breast cancer showed significantly higher tumor–nontumor repertoire similarity than basal-like. Findings are consistent with lymph node origin and intratumoral expansion of most tumor T cells. Tumor TCR diversity was below lymph nodes but above nontumor tissue.

The lymph nodes were axillary draining lymph nodes from breast cancer patients. TCRdb re-called the multiplex PCR reads with MiXCR, one entry per CDR3 protein. The table includes 150,000 to 200,000 distinct CDR3 sequences, roughly 31% detected once. This receptor was identified in a female donor with breast cancer. Some clones in this sample may be carry-over from other donors' samples. J is TRBJ1-4 and V is TRBV19, with a tentative D call TRBD1 (6 bases). The sample was axillary lymph node tissue. In DNA form, the CDR3 reads TGTGCCAGTCGAGGCGGTGATGCGGGGGCTGAAAAACTGTTTTTT. This encodes CASRGGDAGAEKLFF. The variable domain in full, with the rest retrieved from reference TRBV19 and TRBJ1-4, is DGGITQSPKYLFRKEGQNVTLSCEQNLNHDAMYWYRQDPGQGLRLIYYSQIVNDFQKGDIAEGYSVSREKKESFPLTVTSAQKNPTAFYLCASRGGDAGAEKLFFGSGTQLSVL.